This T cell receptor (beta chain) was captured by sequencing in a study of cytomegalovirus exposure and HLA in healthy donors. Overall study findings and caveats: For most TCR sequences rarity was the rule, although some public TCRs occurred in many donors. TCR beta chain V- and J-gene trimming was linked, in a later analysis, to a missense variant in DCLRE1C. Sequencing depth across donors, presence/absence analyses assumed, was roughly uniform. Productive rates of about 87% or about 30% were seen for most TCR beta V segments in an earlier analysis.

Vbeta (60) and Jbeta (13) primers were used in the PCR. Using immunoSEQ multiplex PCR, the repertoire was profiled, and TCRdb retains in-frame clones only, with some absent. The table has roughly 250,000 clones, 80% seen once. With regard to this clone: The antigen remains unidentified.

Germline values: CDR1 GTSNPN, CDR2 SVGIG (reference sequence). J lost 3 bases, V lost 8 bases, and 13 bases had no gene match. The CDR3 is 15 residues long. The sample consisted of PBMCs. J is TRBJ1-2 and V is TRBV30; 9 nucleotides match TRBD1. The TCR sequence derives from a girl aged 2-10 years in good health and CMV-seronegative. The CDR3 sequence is CARGGTGNSYYGYTF. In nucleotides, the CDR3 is TGTGCCCGGGGTGGGACAGGGAATTCCTACTATGGCTACACCTTC.